This is a list of T cell receptor beta chains from one sample in a study of control samples from healthy donors and cancer patients. The method was immunoSEQ multiplex PCR; TCRdb's version includes in-frame clones alone and lacks a portion of them. The profile covers 100,000 to 150,000 clones, with approximately 94% appearing a single time and about 1.5% taken by the ten largest. The sample comprised PBMCs. The origin of the receptors is a man aged 50 or older with head and neck cancer. Both conserved end residues are trimmed from each CDR3. The order of the fields is clone size, CDR3 length, V gene, CDR3 protein. Clone size is shown for a subset of rows, as once, few, many or a class of expanded clone.

NA	13	TRBV7-2	ASSFRARRTHGYT
NA	11	TRBV9	ASSARTGDGYT
NA	12	TRBV3-1/TRBV3-2	ATQYGTANSPLH
NA	15	TRBV5-1	ASSLRGPSPRNTEAF
NA	15	TRBV21-1	ASSKGSRDRVSYEQY
NA	12	TRBV4-3	ASSQEEGQGKLF
NA	12	TRBV19	ASSIWSGDQPQH
NA	9	TRBV6-5	AGGGEQPQH
NA	13	TRBV4-2	ASSQGDTTNEKLF
NA	8	TRBV12-3/TRBV12-4	AILSGEQF
NA	13	TRBV5-4	ASSLGSGDANEQF
NA	14	TRBV7-3	ASSMGQPANTGELF
NA	11	TRBV5-1	ASSLGANEKLF
NA	12	TRBV28	ASSAGGNAGELF
NA	15	TRBV5-4	ASSLGLAGGHTGELF
NA	13	TRBV7-8	ASSLKGGGTYEQY
NA	9	TRBV25-1	ASGTVGTQY
few	15	TRBV7-9	ASNPPIRQASYNEQF
NA	14	TRBV15	ATSRDWGKARDTQY
NA	14	TRBV3-1/TRBV3-2	ASSPYGGRQGETQY
NA	13	TRBV9	ASSAQGQGGDEQF
once	12	TRBV7-2	ASSLLGQGAEAF
once	14	TRBV29-1	SVEGQGAPSNYGYT
once	10	TRBV6-2/TRBV6-3	ASSTDVAKQY
NA	11	TRBV28	ASSLSPVYGYT
NA	13	TRBV5-8	ASSLDPHSGNTIY
NA	16	TRBV7-2	ASSFRTSGGTNTGELF
NA	11	TRBV12-5	ASGLGTVDTQY
NA	12	TRBV4-3	ASSQIWPTGELF
NA	9	TRBV12-3/TRBV12-4	ASSSRGTQY
NA	13	TRBV4-1	ASSLGLLNTGELF
NA	13	TRBV24-1	ATSDPGGRTGELF
NA	14	TRBV5-5	ASSLDLQGAHNEQF
NA	11	TRBV12-3/TRBV12-4	ASTRGDHYEQY
NA	12	TRBV28	ASSLTGDWYGYT